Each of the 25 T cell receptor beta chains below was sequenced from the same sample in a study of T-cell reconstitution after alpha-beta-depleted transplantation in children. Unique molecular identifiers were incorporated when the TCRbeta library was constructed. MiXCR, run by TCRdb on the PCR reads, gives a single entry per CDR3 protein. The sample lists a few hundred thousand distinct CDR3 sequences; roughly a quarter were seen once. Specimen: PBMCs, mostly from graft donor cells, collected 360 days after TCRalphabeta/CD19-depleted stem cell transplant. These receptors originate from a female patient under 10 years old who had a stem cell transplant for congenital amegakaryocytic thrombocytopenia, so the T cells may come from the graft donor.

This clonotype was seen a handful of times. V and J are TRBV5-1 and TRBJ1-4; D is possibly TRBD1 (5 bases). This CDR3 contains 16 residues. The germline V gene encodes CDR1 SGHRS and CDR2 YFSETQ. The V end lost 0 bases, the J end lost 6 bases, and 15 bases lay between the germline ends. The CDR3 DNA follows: TGCGCCAGCAGCTTGGGAGTGGGGCAGGGCGATGAAAAACTGTTTTTT. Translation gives CASSLGVGQGDEKLFF.

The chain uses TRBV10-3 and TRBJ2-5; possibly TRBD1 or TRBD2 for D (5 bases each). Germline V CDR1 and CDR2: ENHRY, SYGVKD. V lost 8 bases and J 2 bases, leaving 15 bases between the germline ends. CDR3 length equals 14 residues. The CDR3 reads CAIGRPGRQETQYF. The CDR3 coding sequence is TGTGCCATCGGTAGGCCAGGGAGACAAGAGACCCAGTACTTC.

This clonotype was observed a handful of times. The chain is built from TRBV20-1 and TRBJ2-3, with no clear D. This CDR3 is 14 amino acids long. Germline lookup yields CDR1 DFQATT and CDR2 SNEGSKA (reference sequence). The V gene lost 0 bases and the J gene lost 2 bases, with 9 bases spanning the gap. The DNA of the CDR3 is TGCAGTGCTAGAGATCCCCTGTCCACAGATACGCAGTATTTT. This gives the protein CSARDPLSTDTQYF.

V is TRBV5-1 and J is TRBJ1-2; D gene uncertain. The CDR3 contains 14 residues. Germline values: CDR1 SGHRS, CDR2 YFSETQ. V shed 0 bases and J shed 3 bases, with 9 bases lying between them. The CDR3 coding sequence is TGCGCCAGCAGCTTGGCCCGGTTAGACTATGGCTACACCTTC. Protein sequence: CASSLARLDYGYTF.

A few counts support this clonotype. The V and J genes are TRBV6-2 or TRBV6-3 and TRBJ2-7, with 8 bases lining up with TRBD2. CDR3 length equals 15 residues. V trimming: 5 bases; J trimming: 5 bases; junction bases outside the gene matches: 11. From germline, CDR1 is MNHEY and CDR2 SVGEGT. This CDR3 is CASSDISGRSDEQYF. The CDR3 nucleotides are TGTGCCAGCAGTGACATCAGCGGGAGAAGCGACGAGCAGTACTTC.

CDR3 amino acids: CASSFVRPYEQYF. The CDR3, as DNA: TGTGCCAGCAGTTTCGTTCGACCCTACGAGCAGTACTTC. The V call is TRBV12-3 or TRBV12-4, the J call TRBJ2-7; no clear D. The V and J ends lost 3 bases and 2 bases respectively, with 8 bases between them. The CDR3 contains 13 residues.

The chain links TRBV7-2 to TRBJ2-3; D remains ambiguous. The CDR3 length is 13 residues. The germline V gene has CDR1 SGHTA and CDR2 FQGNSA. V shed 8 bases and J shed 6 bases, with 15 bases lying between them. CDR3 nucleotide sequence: TGTGCCAGCGGCGGCGGAACCCCCGATACGCAGTATTTT. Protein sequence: CASGGGTPDTQYF. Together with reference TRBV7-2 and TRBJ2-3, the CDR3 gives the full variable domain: GAGVSQSPSNKVTEKGKDVELRCDPISGHTALYWYRQSLGQGLEFLIYFQGNSAPDKSGLPSDRFSAERTGGSVSTLTIQRTQQEDSAVYLCASGGGTPDTQYFGPGTRLTVL.

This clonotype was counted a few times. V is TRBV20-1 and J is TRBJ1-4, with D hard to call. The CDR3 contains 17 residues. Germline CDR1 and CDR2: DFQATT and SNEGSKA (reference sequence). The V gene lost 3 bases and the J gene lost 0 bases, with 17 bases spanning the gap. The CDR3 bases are TGCAGTGCTAGTAACGGTTTCTTGGGAACAACTAATGAAAAACTGTTTTTT. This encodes CSASNGFLGTTNEKLFF.

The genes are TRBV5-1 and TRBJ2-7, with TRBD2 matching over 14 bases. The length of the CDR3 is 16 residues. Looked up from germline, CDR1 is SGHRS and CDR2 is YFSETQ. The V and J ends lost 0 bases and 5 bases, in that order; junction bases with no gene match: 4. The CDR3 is CASSLEGLAGADEQYF. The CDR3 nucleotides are TGCGCCAGCAGCTTGGAGGGACTAGCGGGAGCGGACGAGCAGTACTTC.

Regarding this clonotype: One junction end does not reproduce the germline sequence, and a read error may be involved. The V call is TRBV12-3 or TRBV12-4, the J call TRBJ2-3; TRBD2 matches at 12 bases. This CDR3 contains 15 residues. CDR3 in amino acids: CDSKTSGGAPDTQYF. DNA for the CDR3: TGTGACAGCAAGACTAGCGGGGGTGCCCCAGATACGCAGTATTTT.

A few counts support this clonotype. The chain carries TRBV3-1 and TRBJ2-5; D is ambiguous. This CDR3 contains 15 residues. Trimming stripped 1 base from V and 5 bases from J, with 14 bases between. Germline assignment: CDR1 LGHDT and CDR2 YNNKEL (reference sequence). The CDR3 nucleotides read TGTGCCAGCAGCCAAGTTCCGGCAGGAGCGGAGACCCAGTACTTC. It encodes CASSQVPAGAETQYF.

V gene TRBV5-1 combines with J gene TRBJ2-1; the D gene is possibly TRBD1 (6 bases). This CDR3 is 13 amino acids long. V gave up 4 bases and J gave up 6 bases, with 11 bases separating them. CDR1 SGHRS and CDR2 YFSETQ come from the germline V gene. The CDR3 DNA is TGCGCCAGCAGCCCGGACAGAATCAATGAGCAGTTCTTC. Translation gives CASSPDRINEQFF.

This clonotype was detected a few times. The CDR3 DNA sequence: TGTGCCAGCAGCTTATTTCTAGCGGGGGGACGTGAGCAGTACTTC. Translation gives CASSLFLAGGREQYF. The V gene is TRBV7-2, the J gene TRBJ2-7; 11 nucleotides line up with TRBD2. Germline CDR1 and CDR2: SGHTA and FQGNSA. The CDR3 consists of 15 residues. V was clipped by 2 bases and J by 7 bases; unmatched bases: 7.

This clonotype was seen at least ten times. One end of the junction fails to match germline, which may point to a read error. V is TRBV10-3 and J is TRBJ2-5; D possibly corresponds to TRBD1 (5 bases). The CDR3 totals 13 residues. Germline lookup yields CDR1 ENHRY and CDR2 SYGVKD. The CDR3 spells CAISDGTRAGWHF. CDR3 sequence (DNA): TGTGCCATCAGTGATGGAACAAGGGCAGGGTGGCACTTC.

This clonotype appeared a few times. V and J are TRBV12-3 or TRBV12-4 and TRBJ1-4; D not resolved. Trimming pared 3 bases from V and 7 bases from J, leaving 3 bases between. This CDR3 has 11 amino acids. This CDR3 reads CASSLVEKLFF. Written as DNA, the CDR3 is TGTGCCAGCAGTTTGGTTGAAAAACTGTTTTTT.

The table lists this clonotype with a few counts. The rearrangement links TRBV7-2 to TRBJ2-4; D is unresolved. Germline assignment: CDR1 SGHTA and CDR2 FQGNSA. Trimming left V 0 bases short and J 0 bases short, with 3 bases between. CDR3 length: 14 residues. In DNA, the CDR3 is TGTGCCAGCAGCTTAGCTATAGCCAAAAACATTCAGTACTTC. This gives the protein CASSLAIAKNIQYF.

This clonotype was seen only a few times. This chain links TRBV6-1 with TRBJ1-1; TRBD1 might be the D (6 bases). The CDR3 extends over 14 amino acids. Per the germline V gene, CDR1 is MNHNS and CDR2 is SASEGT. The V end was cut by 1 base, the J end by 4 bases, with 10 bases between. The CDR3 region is CASSEVGRGTEAFF. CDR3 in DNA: TGTGCCAGCAGTGAAGTAGGCAGGGGCACTGAAGCTTTCTTT.

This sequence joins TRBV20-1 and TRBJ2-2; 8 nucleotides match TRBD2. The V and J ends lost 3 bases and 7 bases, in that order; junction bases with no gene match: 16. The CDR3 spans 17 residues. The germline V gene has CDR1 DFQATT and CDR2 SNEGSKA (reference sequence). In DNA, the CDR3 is TGCAGTGCTAGTGGTCCGGGACTAGGGAAGTTTCACGGGGAGCTGTTTTTT. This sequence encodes CSASGPGLGKFHGELFF.

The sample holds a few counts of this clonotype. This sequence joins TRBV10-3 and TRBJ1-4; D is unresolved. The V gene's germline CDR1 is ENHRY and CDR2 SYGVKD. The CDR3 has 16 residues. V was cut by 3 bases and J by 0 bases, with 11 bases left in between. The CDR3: CAISDPSDATNEKLFF. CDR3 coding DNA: TGTGCCATCAGTGATCCGTCGGATGCAACTAATGAAAAACTGTTTTTT.

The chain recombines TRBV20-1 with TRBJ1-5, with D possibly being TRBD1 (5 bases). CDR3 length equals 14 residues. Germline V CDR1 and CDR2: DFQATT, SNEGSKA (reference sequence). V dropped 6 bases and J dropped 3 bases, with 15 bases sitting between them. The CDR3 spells CSARHGGDNQPQHF. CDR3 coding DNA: TGCAGTGCCAGACATGGGGGGGACAATCAGCCCCAGCATTTT.

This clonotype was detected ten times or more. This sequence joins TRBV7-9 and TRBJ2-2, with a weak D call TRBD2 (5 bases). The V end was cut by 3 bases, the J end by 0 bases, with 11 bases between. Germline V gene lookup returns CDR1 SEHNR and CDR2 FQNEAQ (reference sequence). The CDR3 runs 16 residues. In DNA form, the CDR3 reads TGTGCCAGCAGCTTCAGTCCAGCGGCGAACACCGGGGAGCTGTTTTTT. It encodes CASSFSPAANTGELFF.

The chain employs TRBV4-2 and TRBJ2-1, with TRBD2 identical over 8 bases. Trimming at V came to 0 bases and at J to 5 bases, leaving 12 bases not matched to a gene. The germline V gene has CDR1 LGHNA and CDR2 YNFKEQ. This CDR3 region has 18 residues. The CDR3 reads CASSQEQGIAGWDNEQFF. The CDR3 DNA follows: TGTGCCAGCAGCCAAGAGCAGGGAATAGCGGGATGGGACAATGAGCAGTTCTTC.

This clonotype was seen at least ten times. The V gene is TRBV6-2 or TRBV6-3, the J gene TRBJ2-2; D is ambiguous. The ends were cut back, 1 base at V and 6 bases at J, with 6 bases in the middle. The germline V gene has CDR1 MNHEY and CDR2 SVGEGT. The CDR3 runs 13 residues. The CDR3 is CASSYLQAGELFF. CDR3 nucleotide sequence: TGTGCCAGCAGTTACTTGCAGGCCGGGGAGCTGTTTTTT.

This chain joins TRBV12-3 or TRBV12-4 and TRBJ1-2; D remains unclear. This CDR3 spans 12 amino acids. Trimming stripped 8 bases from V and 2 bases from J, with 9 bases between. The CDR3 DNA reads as TGTGCCAGCCCTGTGACAAACTATGGCTACACCTTC. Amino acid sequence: CASPVTNYGYTF.

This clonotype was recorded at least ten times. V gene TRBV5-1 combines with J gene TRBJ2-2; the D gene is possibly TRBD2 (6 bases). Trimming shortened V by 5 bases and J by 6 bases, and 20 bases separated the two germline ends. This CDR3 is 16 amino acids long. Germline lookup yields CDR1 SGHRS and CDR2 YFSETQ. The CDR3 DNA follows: TGCGCCAGCAGATTTTTCACCGGGAGACATGCCGGGGAGCTGTTTTTT. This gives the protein CASRFFTGRHAGELFF.